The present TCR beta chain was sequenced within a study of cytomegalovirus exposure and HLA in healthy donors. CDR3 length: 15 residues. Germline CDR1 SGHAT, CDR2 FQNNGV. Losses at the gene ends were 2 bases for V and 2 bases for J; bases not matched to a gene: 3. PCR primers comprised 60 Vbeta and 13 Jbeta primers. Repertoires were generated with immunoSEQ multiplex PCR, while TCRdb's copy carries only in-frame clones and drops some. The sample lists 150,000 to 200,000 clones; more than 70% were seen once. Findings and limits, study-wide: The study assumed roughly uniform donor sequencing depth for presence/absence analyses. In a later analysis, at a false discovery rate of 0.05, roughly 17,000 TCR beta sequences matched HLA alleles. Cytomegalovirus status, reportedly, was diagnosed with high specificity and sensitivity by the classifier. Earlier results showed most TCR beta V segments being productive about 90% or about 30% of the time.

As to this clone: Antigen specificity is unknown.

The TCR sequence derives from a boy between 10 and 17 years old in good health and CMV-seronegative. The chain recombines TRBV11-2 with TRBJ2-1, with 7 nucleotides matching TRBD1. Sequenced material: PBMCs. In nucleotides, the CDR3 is TGTGCCAGCAGCTTACGACAGGGTACCTACAATGAGCAGTTCTTC. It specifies CASSLRQGTYNEQFF.